The 5 T cell receptor beta chains presented below share a single source sample, sequenced in a study of vaccination effects on CD4 cells after COVID-19 (dated by TCRdb to between 2021 and 2022). These TCRs are of unknown antigen specificity. Receptor amplification or capture employed the immunoSEQ multiplex PCR assay. In TCRdb, the immuneACCESS table is reduced to in-frame sequences with V and J assigned. These tables do not hold every clone; where another copy was compared, an unresolved V gene accounts for under half, and the others remain unexplained. A total of about 16,000 clones appear in this sample, 70% of them only once. Approximately 9.2% of the sample goes to the ten largest clones. In the ViraFEST assay, PBMC were stimulated with viral peptide pools, and TCR sequencing was then used to find antigen-specific CD4+ T cell clonotypes based on their expansion. After around ten days of culture, CD4+ T cells were isolated with the EasySep CD4+ T cell isolation kit. Each participant received two doses of an mRNA SARS-CoV-2 vaccine, either BNT162b2 or mRNA-1273.

The sample was CD4+ T cells from PBMCs cultured with SARS-CoV-2 spike peptides, taken after COVID-19 vaccination. What the cell subset or site label conveys for this sample: SARS-CoV-2 spike overlapping peptide pool stimulation. The origin of the receptors is a human donor who received a COVID-19 vaccine.

The chain employs TRBV5-1 and TRBJ1-2; D gene ambiguous. From germline, CDR1 is SGHRS and CDR2 YFSETQ. V was shortened by 0 bases and J by 2 bases, with 5 bases between the two germline ends. This CDR3 region has 13 residues. CDR3 loop: CASSLAENYGYTF. CDR3 coding DNA: TGCGCCAGCAGCTTGGCCGAGAACTATGGCTACACCTTC.

J is TRBJ1-2 and V is TRBV3-1 (or the pseudogene TRBV3-2); D is unclear. There are 16 residues in the CDR3. V was cut by 1 base and J by 8 bases, with 20 bases left in between. Germline assignment: CDR1 LGHDT and CDR2 YNNKEL (reference sequence). CDR3: CASSQVLSTDGKGYTF. CDR3 nucleotides: TGTGCCAGCAGCCAAGTCTTGTCCACGGACGGAAAGGGCTACACCTTC.

This chain uses TRBV9 with TRBJ1-1; D might be TRBD1 (5 bases). The CDR3 has 16 residues. The V gene lost 3 bases and the J gene lost 2 bases, with 17 bases spanning the gap. CDR1 SGDLS and CDR2 YYNGEE come from the germline V gene. CDR3 bases: TGTGCCAGCAGCGCGCTCTGGGGGGGAACTAACACTGAAGCTTTCTTT. Protein: CASSALWGGTNTEAFF.

This rearrangement joins TRBV6-6 to TRBJ2-2; weak D call: TRBD2 (6 bases). Germline assignment: CDR1 MNHNY and CDR2 SVGAGI (reference sequence). Trimming took 0 bases from V and 6 from J, leaving 14 bases between them. The CDR3 extends over 16 amino acids. CDR3 DNA: TGTGCCAGCAGTTACTCGTACACGGGGGTCCCCGGGGAGCTGTTTTTT. Translating it yields CASSYSYTGVPGELFF.

This clone was recorded a few times. CDR3 amino acids: CASSLSRYPRQPQHF. The DNA for the CDR3 is TGCGCCAGCAGCTTGAGTCGATACCCGCGGCAGCCCCAGCATTTT. The chain joins TRBV10-1 to TRBJ1-5; D call uncertain. From germline, CDR1 is WNHNN and CDR2 SYGVQD (reference sequence). V lost 6 bases, J lost 7 bases, and 19 bases lay in between. The CDR3 loop spans 15 amino acids.